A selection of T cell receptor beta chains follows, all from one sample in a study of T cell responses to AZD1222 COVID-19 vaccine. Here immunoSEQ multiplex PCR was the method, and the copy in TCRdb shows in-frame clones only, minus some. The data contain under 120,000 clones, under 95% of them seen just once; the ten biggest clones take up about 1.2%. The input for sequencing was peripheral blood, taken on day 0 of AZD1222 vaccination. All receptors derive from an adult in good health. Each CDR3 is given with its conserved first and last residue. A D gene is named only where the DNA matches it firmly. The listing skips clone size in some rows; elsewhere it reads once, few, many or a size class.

TGTGCCAGCAGCGTAGGGGACTCTAGCCTTTACAATGAGCAGTTCTTC | CASSVGDSSLYNEQFF | TRBJ2-1 | NA | TRBV9 | NA
TGTGCCAGCAGCACCCTGCGAGGGGAGAATGAGCAGTTCTTC | CASSTLRGENEQFF | TRBJ2-1 | NA | TRBV21-1 | NA
TGTGCCAGTAGTTTACGACTAGCGGGAGTAGCACTCGAGCAGTACTTC | CASSLRLAGVALEQYF | TRBJ2-7 | NA | TRBV19 | TRBD2
TGTGCCAGCAGCTTACAGGGTTGGGCCTACGAGCAGTACTTC | CASSLQGWAYEQYF | TRBJ2-7 | NA | TRBV11-3 | NA
TGTGCCAGCAGCGAGGGTGCGATACAGGAAAAACTGTTTTTT | CASSEGAIQEKLFF | TRBJ1-4 | NA | TRBV9 | NA
TGTGCCAGCAGCCCGTTGATAGCGGTACAAGAGACCCAGTACTTC | CASSPLIAVQETQYF | TRBJ2-5 | NA | TRBV11-2 | NA
TGCGCCAGCAGCCCCGGGACAGATGAAAAACTGTTTTTT | CASSPGTDEKLFF | TRBJ1-4 | NA | TRBV4-1 | TRBD1
TGTGCCAGCACAAGGGAGACCAAAGAGACCCAGTACTTC | CASTRETKETQYF | TRBJ2-5 | once | TRBV2 | NA
TGCGCCAGCAGGCCCTTCGTGGGGGCTGAAAAACTGTTTTTT | CASRPFVGAEKLFF | TRBJ1-4 | NA | TRBV5-1 | NA
TGTGCCAGCGGGGGGGATCGCCAAAGGCCCCAGCATTTT | CASGGDRQRPQHF | TRBJ1-5 | NA | TRBV2 | NA
TGTGCCAGCAGCCAGGGCGGTAGCACAGATACGCAGTATTTT | CASSQGGSTDTQYF | TRBJ2-3 | once | TRBV7-2 | NA
TGCGCCAGCAGCGCCGGGACTAGCGGGTTCACAGATACGCAGTATTTT | CASSAGTSGFTDTQYF | TRBJ2-3 | NA | TRBV5-1 | TRBD2
TGTGCCAGCTCGGATATCTCGTCCCAGTACTTC | CASSDISSQYF | TRBJ2-5 | NA | TRBV18 | NA
TGTGCCATCAGTGGGGACCGCACAGATACGCAGTATTTT | CAISGDRTDTQYF | TRBJ2-3 | NA | TRBV10-3 | NA
TGTGCCAGCTCACCAGGGGCGGGCGACTCTGGAAACACCATATATTTT | CASSPGAGDSGNTIYF | TRBJ1-3 | NA | TRBV18 | NA
TGTGCCATCAGTGAGGCGGCTGGAAACACCATATATTTT | CAISEAAGNTIYF | TRBJ1-3 | NA | TRBV10-3 | NA
TGTGCCTGGAGTGTTGCTGAGCAGTTCTTC | CAWSVAEQFF | TRBJ2-1 | NA | TRBV30 | NA
TGTGCCAGCAGCTTGAGACTAGCGGGACACCAGGCCGGGGAGCTGTTTTTT | CASSLRLAGHQAGELFF | TRBJ2-2 | NA | TRBV7-2 | TRBD2
TGTGCCAGCAGCGTATCTGGGGGGCGAGAGACCCAGTACTTC | CASSVSGGRETQYF | TRBJ2-5 | NA | TRBV9 | NA
TGCGCCAGCAGCCAAGAAGGTAGCCTGAACACCGGGGAGCTGTTTTTT | CASSQEGSLNTGELFF | TRBJ2-2 | NA | TRBV4-3 | NA
TGTGCCAGCAGCTACGTCCCGGGTAAGGCCTACGAGCAGTACTTC | CASSYVPGKAYEQYF | TRBJ2-7 | NA | TRBV11-3 | NA
TGTGCCAGCAGGTTAACAGGGTTCGGCTACACCTTC | CASRLTGFGYTF | TRBJ1-2 | NA | TRBV6-5 | NA
TGTGCCTGGAGTGTAGGGTCATACAATGAGCAGTTCTTC | CAWSVGSYNEQFF | TRBJ2-1 | NA | TRBV30 | NA
TGCGCCAGCAGCGCCAGACTCCAAAATGAAAAACTGTTTTTT | CASSARLQNEKLFF | TRBJ1-4 | NA | TRBV4-3 | NA
TGTGCCAGCAGCTCCGGGATCCCTCGGGGAAACACTGAAGCTTTCTTT | CASSSGIPRGNTEAFF | TRBJ1-1 | NA | TRBV11-2 | NA
TGTGCCAGCAGCCCTCGGGACTCCCGCGAGCAGTTCTTC | CASSPRDSREQFF | TRBJ2-1 | NA | TRBV6-6 | NA
TGTGCCAGCAGCTTAGCGGGAGTGGTAAAGACCCAGTACTTC | CASSLAGVVKTQYF | TRBJ2-5 | NA | TRBV7-8 | NA
TGTGCCTGGAGTGGAGTTTTCGGGGATTTTATGAACACCGGGGAGCTGTTTTTT | CAWSGVFGDFMNTGELFF | TRBJ2-2 | once | TRBV30 | NA
TGTGCCAGCAGTCCCGGGACAGCCGAGCAGTACTTC | CASSPGTAEQYF | TRBJ2-7 | NA | TRBV12-3/TRBV12-4 | TRBD1
TGTGCCAGCAGCCGGACAGGGATGAACACTGAAGCTTTCTTT | CASSRTGMNTEAFF | TRBJ1-1 | NA | TRBV11-2 | TRBD1
TGTGCCAGTAGTATAGTCGGTAGCGGGAGCGCAGATACGCAGTATTTT | CASSIVGSGSADTQYF | TRBJ2-3 | NA | TRBV19 | TRBD2
TGTGCCAGCAGTTTCCCACCGACCGGGACTACGAGCTCCTACAATGAGCAGTTCTTC | CASSFPPTGTTSSYNEQFF | TRBJ2-1 | NA | TRBV27 | TRBD2
TGCAGTGCTAGTTCGGGACAGGGACATGGCTACACCTTC | CSASSGQGHGYTF | TRBJ1-2 | NA | TRBV20-1 | TRBD1
TGTGCCAGTAGAGGACAGGGGGTGATAAAAGGCACTGAAGCTTTCTTT | CASRGQGVIKGTEAFF | TRBJ1-1 | NA | TRBV19 | TRBD1
TGTGCCAGCAGTTTCTGGCGGGGGGACTCCTACAATGAGCAGTTCTTC | CASSFWRGDSYNEQFF | TRBJ2-1 | NA | TRBV28 | TRBD2
TGTGCCAGCAGCCGACAGGGTGCAGCTGGAAACACCATATATTTT | CASSRQGAAGNTIYF | TRBJ1-3 | NA | TRBV3-1/TRBV3-2 | TRBD1
TGTGCCAGTAGTATAAGGCCGTCTAGACCCCTCCACTTT | CASSIRPSRPLHF | TRBJ1-6 | NA | TRBV19 | NA
TGTGCCAGCAGCCACCACGACAGGGGCGGGTATGGCTACACCTTC | CASSHHDRGGYGYTF | TRBJ1-2 | NA | TRBV7-9 | TRBD1
TGTGCCAGCAGCAAGGGGAGGGACAGCAATCAGCCCCAGCATTTT | CASSKGRDSNQPQHF | TRBJ1-5 | NA | TRBV3-1/TRBV3-2 | NA
TGTGCCAGCAGTTATTTGGGGGGCTATTCCTACGAGCAGTACTTC | CASSYLGGYSYEQYF | TRBJ2-7 | NA | TRBV6-5 | NA
TGTGCCACCAGCAGAGATAAACATAGACTGTTTTTT | CATSRDKHRLFF | TRBJ1-4 | NA | TRBV15 | NA